This TCR beta chain originates from a study of blood T cell repertoires in COVID-19. Study-level background: Samples taken during acute and convalescent COVID-19 were collected in the United States, Italy and Spain.

CDR1 and CDR2 from the germline V gene are LNHDA and SQIVND (reference sequence). V was cut by 4 bases and J by 2 bases, with 12 bases left in between. CDR3 size: 14 residues. Participants were placed into cohorts based on the clinical history they reported. In the study's own analysis: Amplified reference gene primers provided the basis for estimating nucleated cell counts. TCRdb's table, derived via immunoSEQ multiplex PCR, lists solely in-frame clones and lacks some. Clone size and the V and J calls come from that table; the DNA yielded D and trimming. In the table there are approximately 360,000 clones, roughly 90% of which are singletons.

This clonotype was obtained from a woman aged 25 to 45 with acute COVID-19. The sample was PBMCs or T cells enriched from blood (not recorded which). The V call is TRBV19, the J call TRBJ2-7; D is perhaps TRBD1 (5 bases). CDR3 sequence: CASSSQGTTYEQYF. CDR3 bases: TGTGCCAGTAGTAGTCAGGGAACGACCTACGAGCAGTACTTC.